A selection of T cell receptor beta chains follows, all from one sample in a study of identical twins. MiXCR was run by TCRdb on the 5' RACE reads, yielding one entry per CDR3 protein. The table has around 1.7 million distinct CDR3 sequences, around 33% seen once. The specimen sequenced was cord blood. The receptors originated from a newborn girl in good health. Both conserved end residues are trimmed from each CDR3. Fields, in order: V gene, J gene, CDR3 protein.

>TRBV5-1|TRBJ2-1
ASGRGDSYNEQF
>TRBV20-1|TRBJ2-7
SARGPRDYEQY
>TRBV7-6|TRBJ2-1
ASSLFASKDEQF
>TRBV29-1|TRBJ2-1
SVPGPLSYNEQF
>TRBV5-1|TRBJ2-5
ASSLALQRETQY
>TRBV12-3/TRBV12-4|TRBJ2-5
ASRGLAGQETQY
>TRBV11-2|NA
ASSSRTQTYSYNEQY
>TRBV10-3|TRBJ2-7
AISDYRGYEQY
>TRBV4-1|TRBJ1-1
ASSPLGRKPEAF
>TRBV6-6|TRBJ1-2
ASRTPGQKIYGYT
>TRBV5-1|TRBJ2-1
ASSFVYSGYNEQF
>TRBV12-3/TRBV12-4|TRBJ1-2
ATLGGGKGYT
>TRBV10-1|TRBJ2-7
ASSEDREGYEQY
>TRBV24-1|TRBJ2-3
ATQSSTFPLTDTQY
>TRBV10-3|TRBJ2-6
AISEGDGANVLT
>TRBV30|TRBJ1-5
AWSEDRDQPQH
>TRBV6-5|TRBJ2-3
ASSYSTTRTSGGTDTQY
>TRBV6-5|TRBJ2-6
ASSTVTSGANVLT
>TRBV20-1|TRBJ2-1
SASTRRAVQF
>TRBV5-6|TRBJ1-4
ASSPLGVEKLF
>TRBV12-3/TRBV12-4|TRBJ2-7
ASSLAFPSYEQY
>TRBV9|TRBJ2-7
ASSVAPPSGATYNEQY
>TRBV5-1|TRBJ2-7
ASSLVSGRSYEQY
>TRBV7-8|TRBJ2-7
ASSLARRKTAYEQY
>TRBV12-3/TRBV12-4|TRBJ1-5
ASSLLRGNQPQH
>TRBV5-6|TRBJ2-3
ASSQEASGTQY
>TRBV25-1|TRBJ1-3
ASGTASGNTIY
>TRBV20-1|TRBJ2-7
SATTSGAYEQY
>TRBV7-2|TRBJ2-3
ANSLDALAGADTQY
>TRBV30|TRBJ2-7
AWSGGGEQY